What follows is one TCR beta chain and its context. Its specificity is not known. Investigators profiled TCR beta VDJ and CDR3 from genomic DNA template. TCRdb re-called the reads through MiXCR, storing one row per CDR3 protein. The sample lists about 270,000 distinct CDR3 sequences, 56% occurring once. These data come from a study of CD8+CD57+ T cells in acquired aplastic anemia. Study overall: The study obtained an average of about 3.1 ug of DNA from sorted CD4+ and CD8+ cells. Findings and limits, study-wide: A set of around 30 CD8+ CDR3 sequences was shared between patients and controls, and these sequences appeared highly expressed in patients. Patients versus controls showed no significant CD8+ Simpson's diversity difference.

The CDR3 is 12 residues long. The junction had 2 bases not matched to a gene; V was cut back by 7 bases and J by 2 bases. The germline CDR1 and CDR2 sequences are SNHLY and FYNNEI. Input material: sorted CD4+, CD8+, or CD8+CD57+ T cells (not recorded which) from PBMCs. The chain recombines TRBV2 with TRBJ2-7; 7 bases agree with TRBD1. This receptor was identified in a human donor with severe aplastic anemia or a healthy control (not recorded which). The CDR3 region has the DNA TGTGCCAGCAAGAGGGGGCCCTACGAGCAGTACTTC. Amino acid sequence: CASKRGPYEQYF.